The text below deals with one T cell receptor (beta chain). This clonotype was seen repeatedly, ten times or more. The clone's antigen remains unknown. Qualities for individual bases were not recorded, and no much larger clone is one base off. The library was built by means of 5' RACE. Sequencing took place on a NextSeq 500. To correct for sequencing error and PCR bias, the TCR library protocol tagged individual cDNA molecules with unique molecular identifiers. TCR alpha and beta chains were both sequenced, and the abundances of alpha and beta sequences in each sample were closely correlated with each other. The study's own analysis went as follows. Decombinator V4 was used to perform V gene, J gene and CDR3 annotation of TCR sequences. Expanded TCRs were defined as changing significantly between any two time points under a Poisson model with p below 0.0001. TCR abundances were normalised to the total number of TCRs sequenced per sample and expressed as counts per million. MAIT TCRs were defined by TRAV1-2 paired with TRAJ12, TRAJ20 or TRAJ33, and iNKT TCRs by TRAV10 paired with TRAJ18. VDJdb, accessed 1 November 2021, was searched for CMV, EBV and SARS-CoV-2 annotated TCRs, excluding TCRs annotated for multiple antigens. The raw public data were reprocessed by TCRdb itself: fastp quality trimming at Q25, MiXCR clonotype calling, in-frame beta chains only. Entries are consolidated by CDR3 protein sequence, retaining the most common genes and DNA. The V and J calls follow TCRdb's processing rather than the paper's. This sample lists about 50,000 distinct CDR3 sequences; 5.5% to 8% were detected once. Together, the top ten hold about 2.6% of the sample.

The source of the sample is a study of early T cells in non-severe SARS-CoV-2 infection (dated by TCRdb to about 2021). Context from the whole study: Because TCR sequencing relied on bulk RNA taken from unsorted whole blood, pairing of alpha and beta chains was not possible.

Broader findings and caveats from the paper: VDJdb matching was skewed toward anti-spike CD8 responses, so virus-specific expansions were likely underestimated and private and CD4 specificities were missed.

V is clipped by 5 bases and J by 2 bases, and the sequence between their germline boundaries is 16 bases long. The CDR3 goes from the cysteine to the phenylalanine over 16 residues. The retained sequence is limited to the CDR3, 48 bases, with the frame set at the first base. Taken from the germline V gene, the CDR1 and CDR2 loops are SGHTA and FQGNSA. The study was a case-control design nested within a healthcare worker cohort in London, UK, with weekly nasopharyngeal swab PCR tests and blood sampling. Between 23 and 31 March 2020, the week of the UK lockdown, healthcare workers were enrolled and then followed up weekly for as long as 16 weeks.

The clonotype was recovered from an adult who was a healthcare worker with PCR-confirmed SARS-CoV-2 infection or an uninfected control (not recorded which). This sample comprised whole blood, obtained at baseline. The chain is assembled from TRBV7-2 and TRBJ1-5; possibly the D gene is TRBD1, per 6 matching bases. Here the CDR3 is given as CASSHIWGAGNQPQHF. The DNA sequence is TGTGCCAGCAGCCATATATGGGGGGCAGGCAATCAGCCCCAGCATTTT.